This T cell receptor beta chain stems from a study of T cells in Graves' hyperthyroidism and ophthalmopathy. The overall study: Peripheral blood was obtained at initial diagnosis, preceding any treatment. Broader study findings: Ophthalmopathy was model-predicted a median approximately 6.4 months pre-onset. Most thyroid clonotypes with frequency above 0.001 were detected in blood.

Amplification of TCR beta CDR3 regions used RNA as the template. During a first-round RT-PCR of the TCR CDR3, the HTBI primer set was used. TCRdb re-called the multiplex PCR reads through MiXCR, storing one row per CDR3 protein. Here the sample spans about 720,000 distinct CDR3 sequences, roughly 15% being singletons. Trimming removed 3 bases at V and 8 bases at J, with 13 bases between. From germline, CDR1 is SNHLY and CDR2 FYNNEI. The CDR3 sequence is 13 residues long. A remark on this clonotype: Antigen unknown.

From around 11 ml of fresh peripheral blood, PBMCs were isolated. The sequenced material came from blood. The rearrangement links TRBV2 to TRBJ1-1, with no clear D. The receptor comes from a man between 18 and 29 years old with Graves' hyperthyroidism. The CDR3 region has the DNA TGTGCCAGCAGTGACATGGGTGCCGGGGAAGCTTTCTTT. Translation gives CASSDMGAGEAFF.